This T cell receptor (beta chain) was identified in a study of blood T cell repertoires in COVID-19. Study at large: Samples representing acute and convalescent COVID-19 were sourced from the United States, Italy and Spain. Nucleic acid was either cDNA or gDNA, and it came from T cells, B-cell-depleted T cells, or PBMCs.

Source study methods: The authors estimated nucleated cell counts from reference gene primer amplification. Some clones are missing from TCRdb's copy, which holds only in-frame ones; the method was immunoSEQ multiplex PCR. The V and J calls and clone size come from that table; D and trimming were worked out from the DNA. The data show around 12,000 clones, around nine tenths seen once. Looked up from germline, CDR1 is SGDLS and CDR2 is YYNGEE. The CDR3 is 15 amino acids. The ends were cut back, 2 bases at V and 9 bases at J, with 18 bases in the middle. Source material: peripheral blood. The chain uses TRBV9 and TRBJ2-1; possibly TRBD2 for D (6 bases). This TCR derives from a human donor in a cohort sampled during active COVID-19. Here the CDR3 DNA reads TGTGCCAGCAGCGTGAGCCATCGGGACTTAGGTGAGCAGTTCTTC. Encoded protein: CASSVSHRDLGEQFF.